The entry below describes one T cell receptor beta chain. The target antigen is unknown. The study ran its PCR with 60 Vbeta and 13 Jbeta primers. Here immunoSEQ multiplex PCR was the method, and the copy in TCRdb shows in-frame clones only, minus some. The sample yields around 200,000 clones, around 77% seen once. This specimen belongs to a study of cytomegalovirus exposure and HLA in healthy donors. Study results and limitations: Later analysis demonstrated an association between a missense DCLRE1C variant and TCR beta V- and J-gene trimming. There were 164 TCR beta chains listed as cytomegalovirus-associated. Some V segments could not be told apart, so they were left out, TRBV6-2 and TRBV6-3 among them.

The CDR3 is 15 residues long. V lost 1 base, J lost 8 bases, and 14 bases lay in between. Germline lookup yields CDR1 LGHNA and CDR2 YSLEER. This receptor was identified in a woman in her twenties or thirties in good health and CMV-seropositive. The chain employs TRBV4-3 and TRBJ1-4; tentatively, D is TRBD1 (5 bases). Source material: PBMCs. CDR3 sequence reads: CASSQGPGPGEKLFF. The DNA of the CDR3 is TGCGCCAGCAGCCAAGGTCCAGGGCCGGGCGAAAAACTGTTTTTT.